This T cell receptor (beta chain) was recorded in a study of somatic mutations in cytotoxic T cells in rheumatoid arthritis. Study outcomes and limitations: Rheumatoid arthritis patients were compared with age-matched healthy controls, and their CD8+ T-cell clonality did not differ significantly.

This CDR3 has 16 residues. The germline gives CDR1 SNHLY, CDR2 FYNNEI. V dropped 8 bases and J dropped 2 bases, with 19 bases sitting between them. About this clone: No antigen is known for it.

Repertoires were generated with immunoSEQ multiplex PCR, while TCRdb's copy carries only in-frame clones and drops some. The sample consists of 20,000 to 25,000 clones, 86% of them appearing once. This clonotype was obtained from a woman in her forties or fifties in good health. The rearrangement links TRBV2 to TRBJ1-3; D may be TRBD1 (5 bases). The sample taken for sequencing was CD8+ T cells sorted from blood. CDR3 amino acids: CASSPGVDPPGNTIYF. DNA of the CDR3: TGTGCCAGCTCCCCGGGGGTGGATCCGCCTGGAAACACCATATATTTT.